This T cell receptor beta chain was sequenced in a study of blood T cells in healthy people across ages. Overall study findings and caveats: Unsorted PBMCs blocked a conclusive comparison of naive and antigen-experienced cells. Total diversity from one million sequenced T cells was likely underestimated. With age, beta diversity per million T cells declined roughly linearly, significantly by 30 to 40.

On this clonotype: Antigen unknown.

Trimming cost V 8 bases and J 11 bases; bases outside gene matches: 15. Germline V gene data show CDR1 as ENHRY and CDR2 as SYGVKD. The CDR3 loop spans 14 amino acids. Sample-barcoded 5' priming and a J-beta primer mix drove a second PCR of roughly 6 to 12 cycles. MiXCR was run by TCRdb on the 5' RACE reads, yielding one entry per CDR3 protein. Seen here are nearly 1 million distinct CDR3 sequences, roughly 51% observed once, and the top ten hold 20% to 25%. This receptor was obtained from an older woman in good health. The sample taken for sequencing was blood. V and J are TRBV10-3 and TRBJ2-5; 9 bases match TRBD2. CDR3 in amino acids: CAILKASGTNEQYF. The DNA of the CDR3 is TGTGCCATCCTAAAGGCTAGCGGGACGAATGAGCAGTACTTC.